This TCR beta chain came from a study of blood T cell repertoires in COVID-19. In the authors' methods: Amplification from reference gene primers served as the basis for estimated nucleated cell counts. Profiled with immunoSEQ multiplex PCR; TCRdb holds only in-frame clones, not every one. D and trimming come from the DNA, and the V and J calls and clone size come from that table. The sample lists approximately 320,000 clones, roughly 86% occurring once. Cohort allocation depended upon clinical history that participants reported. Two negative PCRs, clearance, or symptom resolution characterized the recovered Cohort 3 donors. The CDR3 runs 15 residues. Germline V CDR1 and CDR2: SGHTA, FQGNSA. Trimming removed 5 bases from V and 6 bases from J, with 19 bases in between.

The TCR was taken from a woman between 18 and 29 years old who had recovered from COVID-19. The V gene is TRBV7-2, the J gene TRBJ1-2; a weak D match, TRBD1 (5 bases). The sequencing input was PBMCs or T cells enriched from blood (not recorded which). CDR3 sequence (DNA): TGTGCCAGCAGCCAGTACCAGGGAGGTGGGGATGGCTACACCTTC. Protein sequence: CASSQYQGGGDGYTF.